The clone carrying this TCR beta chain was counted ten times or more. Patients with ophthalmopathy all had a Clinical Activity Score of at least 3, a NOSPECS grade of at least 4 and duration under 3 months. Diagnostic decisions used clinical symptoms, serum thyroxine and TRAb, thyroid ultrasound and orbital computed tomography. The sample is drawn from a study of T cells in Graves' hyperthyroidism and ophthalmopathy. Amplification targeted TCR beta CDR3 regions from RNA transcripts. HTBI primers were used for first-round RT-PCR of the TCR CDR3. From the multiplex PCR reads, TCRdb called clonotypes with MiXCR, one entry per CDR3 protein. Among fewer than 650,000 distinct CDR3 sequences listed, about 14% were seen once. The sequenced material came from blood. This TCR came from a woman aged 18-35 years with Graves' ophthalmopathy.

In DNA form, the CDR3 reads TGTGCCTGGATTAAGCGGAGCTTCCATCCGTACGAGCAGTACTTC. Translated, it gives CAWIKRSFHPYEQYF. The genes are TRBV30 and TRBJ2-7; the D gene is possibly TRBD2 (5 bases). The germline V gene has CDR1 GTSNPN and CDR2 SVGIG (reference sequence). The CDR3 has 15 residues. Trimming pared 4 bases from V and 4 bases from J, leaving 20 bases between.